The sequence of this TCR beta chain was determined in a study of T cells after posttransplantation cyclophosphamide. Some clones are missing from TCRdb's copy, which holds only in-frame ones; the method was immunoSEQ multiplex PCR. The sample lists roughly 4,800 clones, over 60% occurring once. A marrow graft followed busulfan-fludarabine conditioning, with cyclophosphamide on days +3 and +4. The receptor was derived from a male patient in his sixties or seventies who received an allogeneic stem cell transplant from an unrelated donor, was CMV-positive, and had acute GVHD only. Part of the T cells may come from the graft donor. The material was PBMCs, obtained 362 days after allogeneic stem cell transplant with posttransplant cyclophosphamide.

The CDR3: CASSDGSQVFNQPQHF. CDR3 nucleotides: TGTGCCAGCAGTGATGGGTCACAGGTTTTCAATCAGCCCCAGCATTTT. The gene calls are TRBV25-1 and TRBJ1-5; D is perhaps TRBD1 (5 bases). The V end lost 3 bases, the J end lost 3 bases, and 15 bases lay between the germline ends. The CDR3 spans 16 residues. The germline CDR1 and CDR2 sequences are MGHDK and SYGVNS. Using reference TRBV25-1 and TRBJ1-5 for the parts outside the CDR3, the full variable domain is EADIYQTPRYLVIGTGKKITLECSQTMGHDKMYWYQQDPGMELHLIHYSYGVNSTEKGDLSSESTVSRIRTEHFPLTLESARPSHTSQYLCASSDGSQVFNQPQHFGDGTRLSIL.